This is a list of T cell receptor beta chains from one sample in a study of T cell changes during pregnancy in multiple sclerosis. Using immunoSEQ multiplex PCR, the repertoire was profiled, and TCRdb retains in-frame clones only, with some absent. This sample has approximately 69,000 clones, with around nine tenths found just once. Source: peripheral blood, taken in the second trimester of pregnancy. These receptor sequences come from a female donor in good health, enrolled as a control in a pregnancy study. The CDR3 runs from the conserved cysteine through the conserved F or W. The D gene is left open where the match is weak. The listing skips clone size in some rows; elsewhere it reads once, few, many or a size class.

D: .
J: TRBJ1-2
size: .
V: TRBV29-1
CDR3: CSVPSGGGNRRNYGYTF
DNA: TGCAGCGTCCCAAGCGGGGGGGGGAATCGGCGTAACTATGGCTACACCTTC

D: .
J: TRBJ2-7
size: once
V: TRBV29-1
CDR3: CSVVTGLYEQYF
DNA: TGCAGCGTTGTTACAGGTCTCTACGAGCAGTACTTC

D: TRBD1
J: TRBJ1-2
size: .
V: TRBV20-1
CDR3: CREGDSGGYTF
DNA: TGCAGAGAAGGGGACAGCGGTGGCTACACCTTC

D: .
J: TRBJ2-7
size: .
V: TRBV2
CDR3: CASSSGYEQYF
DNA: TGTGCCAGCAGTTCGGGTTACGAGCAGTACTTC

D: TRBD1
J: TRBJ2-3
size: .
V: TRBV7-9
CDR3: CASSLRGRGDTQYF
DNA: TGTGCCAGCAGCTTGAGGGGGCGAGGGGATACGCAGTATTTT

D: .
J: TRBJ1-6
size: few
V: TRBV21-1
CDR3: CASSRKSGRPPLHF
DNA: TGTGCCAGCAGCAGAAAATCTGGGCGTCCACCCCTCCACTTT

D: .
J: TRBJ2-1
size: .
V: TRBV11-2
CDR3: CASTNLASGGSSYNEQFF
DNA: TGTGCCAGCACCAACCTCGCATCCGGGGGAAGCTCCTACAATGAGCAGTTCTTC

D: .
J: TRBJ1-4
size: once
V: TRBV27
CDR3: CASRPRGTNEKLFF
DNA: TGTGCCAGCAGGCCCAGAGGCACTAATGAAAAACTGTTTTTT

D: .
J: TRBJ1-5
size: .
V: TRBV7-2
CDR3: CASSPAGQPQHF
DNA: TGTGCCAGCAGCCCAGCCGGGCAGCCCCAGCATTTT

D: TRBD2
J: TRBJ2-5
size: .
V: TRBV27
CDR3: CASSPDWRGGGTQYF
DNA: TGTGCCAGCAGTCCCGATTGGCGGGGGGGCGGGACCCAGTACTTC

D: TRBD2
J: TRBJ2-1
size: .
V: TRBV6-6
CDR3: CASSYSRGGAGNEQFF
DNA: TGTGCCAGCAGTTACTCACGCGGGGGGGCAGGAAATGAGCAGTTCTTC

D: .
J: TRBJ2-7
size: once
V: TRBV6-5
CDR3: CASSRGVYSYEQYF
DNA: TGTGCCAGCAGCCGCGGGGTGTACTCCTACGAGCAGTACTTC

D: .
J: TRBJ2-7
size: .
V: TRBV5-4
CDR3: CASSLLTVGEQYF
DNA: TGTGCCAGCAGCTTGCTGACAGTCGGGGAGCAGTACTTC

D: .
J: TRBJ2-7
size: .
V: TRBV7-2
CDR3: CASSLAPGTYEQYF
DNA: TGTGCCAGCAGCTTAGCTCCGGGAACCTACGAGCAGTACTTC

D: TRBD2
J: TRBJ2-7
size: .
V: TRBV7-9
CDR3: CASSLGGSGPEQYF
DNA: TGTGCCAGCAGCTTAGGAGGTAGCGGGCCCGAGCAGTACTTC

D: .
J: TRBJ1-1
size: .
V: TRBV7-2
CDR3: CASSPSGGSLYTEAFF
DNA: TGTGCCAGCAGCCCGAGTGGGGGCTCGTTGTACACTGAAGCTTTCTTT

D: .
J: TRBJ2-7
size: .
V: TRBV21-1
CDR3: CASSTRGAGGSYEQYF
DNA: TGTGCCAGCAGCACTCGGGGCGCGGGGGGCTCCTACGAGCAGTACTTC

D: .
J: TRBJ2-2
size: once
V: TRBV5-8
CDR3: CASSTPRDVTGELFF
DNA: TGTGCCAGCAGCACCCCCCGGGATGTCACCGGGGAGCTGTTTTTT

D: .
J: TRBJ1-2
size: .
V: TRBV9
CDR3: CASSAPTEQITNYGYTF
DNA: TGTGCCAGCAGCGCCCCCACAGAGCAGATCACTAACTATGGCTACACCTTC

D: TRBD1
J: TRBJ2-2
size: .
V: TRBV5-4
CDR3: CASSSRDRTGELFF
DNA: TGTGCCAGCAGCTCCCGGGACAGGACCGGGGAGCTGTTTTTT

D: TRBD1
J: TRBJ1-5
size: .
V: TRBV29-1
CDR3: CSVRGTGEANQPQHF
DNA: TGCAGCGTCCGGGGGACAGGTGAAGCCAATCAGCCCCAGCATTTT

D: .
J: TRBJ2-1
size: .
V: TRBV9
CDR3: CASSALAEPNNEQFF
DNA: TGTGCCAGCAGCGCCTTAGCGGAGCCCAACAATGAGCAGTTCTTC

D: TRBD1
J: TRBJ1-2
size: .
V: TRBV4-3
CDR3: CASSPDRESGYTF
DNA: TGCGCCAGCAGTCCCGACAGGGAAAGTGGCTACACCTTC

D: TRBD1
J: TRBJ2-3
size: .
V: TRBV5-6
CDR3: CASSLDSNRGRTDTQYF
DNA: TGTGCCAGCAGCCTCGATTCCAACAGGGGGCGCACAGATACGCAGTATTTT

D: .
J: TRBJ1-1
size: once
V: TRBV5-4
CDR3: CASSSQTGILEAFF
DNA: TGTGCCAGCAGCTCCCAGACAGGCATCCTTGAAGCTTTCTTT

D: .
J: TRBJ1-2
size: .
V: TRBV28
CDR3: CASSDPATVNYGYTF
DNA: TGTGCCAGCAGTGACCCGGCGACAGTTAACTATGGCTACACCTTC

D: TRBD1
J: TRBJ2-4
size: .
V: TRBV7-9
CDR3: CASSYRDRVKDIQYF
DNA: TGTGCCAGCAGCTACCGGGACAGGGTAAAGGACATTCAGTACTTC

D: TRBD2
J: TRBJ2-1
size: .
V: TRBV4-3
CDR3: CASSQDPTGGPINEQFF
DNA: TGCGCCAGCAGCCAAGATCCGACGGGGGGGCCAATCAATGAGCAGTTCTTC

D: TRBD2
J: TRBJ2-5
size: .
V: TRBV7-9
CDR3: CASSPHRLAGGPQETQYF
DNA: TGTGCCAGCAGCCCACACAGACTAGCGGGGGGGCCCCAAGAGACCCAGTACTTC

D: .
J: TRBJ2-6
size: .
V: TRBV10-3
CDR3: CAISDGGGRTFSSGANVLTF
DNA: TGTGCCATCAGTGACGGAGGTGGCAGAACATTTTCCTCTGGGGCCAACGTCCTGACTTTC

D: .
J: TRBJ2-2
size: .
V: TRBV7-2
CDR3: CASSSPDRDGNTGELFF
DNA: TGTGCCAGCAGCTCCCCGGACCGGGATGGGAACACCGGGGAGCTGTTTTTT

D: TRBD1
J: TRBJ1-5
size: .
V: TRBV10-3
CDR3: CAISRDRDQPQHF
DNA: TGTGCCATCAGCAGGGACAGGGATCAGCCCCAGCATTTT

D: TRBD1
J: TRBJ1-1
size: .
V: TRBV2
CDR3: CASSEDRGIEAFF
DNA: TGTGCCAGCAGTGAGGACAGGGGAATTGAAGCTTTCTTT

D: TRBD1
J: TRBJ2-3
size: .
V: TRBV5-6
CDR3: CASSLKGGASTDTQYF
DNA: TGTGCCAGCAGCTTGAAAGGGGGCGCGAGTACAGATACGCAGTATTTT

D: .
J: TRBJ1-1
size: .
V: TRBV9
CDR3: CASNEYTGVSTEAFF
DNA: TGTGCCAGCAACGAATATACAGGAGTAAGCACTGAAGCTTTCTTT

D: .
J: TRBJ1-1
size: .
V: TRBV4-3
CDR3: CASSHLFGTPNPAFF
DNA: TGCGCCAGCAGCCACCTATTCGGGACACCAAATCCAGCTTTCTTT

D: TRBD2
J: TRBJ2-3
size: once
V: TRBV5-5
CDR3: CASAGGLASPDTQYF
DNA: TGTGCCAGCGCGGGGGGACTAGCGTCTCCAGATACGCAGTATTTT

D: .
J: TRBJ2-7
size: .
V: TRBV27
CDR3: CAIGSRGTYEQYF
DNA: TGTGCCATCGGGAGCAGGGGGACCTACGAGCAGTACTTC

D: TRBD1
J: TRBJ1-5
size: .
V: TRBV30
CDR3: CAWSGGTEVVNQPQHF
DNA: TGTGCCTGGAGTGGCGGGACAGAAGTAGTCAATCAGCCCCAGCATTTT

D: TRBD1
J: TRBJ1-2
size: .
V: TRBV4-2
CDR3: CASSRGTAADYGYTF
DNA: TGTGCCAGCAGCCGCGGGACAGCAGCTGACTATGGCTACACCTTC

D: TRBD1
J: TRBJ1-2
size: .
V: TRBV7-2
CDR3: CASSSRQGYYGYTF
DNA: TGTGCCAGCAGCTCTAGACAGGGATACTATGGCTACACCTTC

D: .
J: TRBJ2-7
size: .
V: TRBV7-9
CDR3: CASSAYLGGPSQGEQYF
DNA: TGTGCCAGCAGCGCATACCTGGGGGGACCCTCTCAGGGCGAGCAGTACTTC

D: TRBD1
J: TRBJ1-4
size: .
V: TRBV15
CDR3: CATSKPTGGYNEKLFF
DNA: TGTGCCACCAGCAAGCCGACAGGGGGCTATAATGAAAAACTGTTTTTT

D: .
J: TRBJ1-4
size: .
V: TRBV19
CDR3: CASRGVKNEKLFF
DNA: TGTGCCAGTAGAGGAGTAAAGAATGAAAAACTGTTTTTT

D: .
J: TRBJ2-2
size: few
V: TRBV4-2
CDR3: CASSQDYTGELFF
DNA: TGTGCCAGCAGCCAAGATTATACCGGGGAGCTGTTTTTT

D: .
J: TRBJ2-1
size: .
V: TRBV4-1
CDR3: CASSPSPQANEQFF
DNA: TGCGCCAGCAGCCCATCGCCCCAGGCAAATGAGCAGTTCTTC

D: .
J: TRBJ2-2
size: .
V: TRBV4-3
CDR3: CASSYQLAPQPGELFF
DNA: TGCGCCAGCAGCTATCAACTAGCCCCCCAGCCCGGGGAGCTGTTTTTT

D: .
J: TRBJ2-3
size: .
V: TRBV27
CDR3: CASAEASTDTQYF
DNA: TGTGCCAGCGCAGAGGCTAGCACAGATACGCAGTATTTT

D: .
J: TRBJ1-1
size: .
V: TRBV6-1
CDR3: CASSEAWQGNTEAFF
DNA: TGTGCCAGCAGTGAAGCGTGGCAGGGAAACACTGAAGCTTTCTTT

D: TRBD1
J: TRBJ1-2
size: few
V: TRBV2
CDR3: CAIQGEGYTF
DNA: TGTGCCATACAGGGGGAGGGCTACACCTTC

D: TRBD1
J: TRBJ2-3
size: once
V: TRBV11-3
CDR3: CASSSGTATDTQYF
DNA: TGTGCCAGCAGCTCCGGGACAGCCACAGATACGCAGTATTTT

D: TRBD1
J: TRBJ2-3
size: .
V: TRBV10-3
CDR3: CAISNPPQGFTDTQYF
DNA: TGTGCCATCAGTAATCCCCCACAGGGGTTCACAGATACGCAGTATTTT

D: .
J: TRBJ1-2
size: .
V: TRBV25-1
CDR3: CASSETGHGYTF
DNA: TGTGCCAGCAGTGAGACAGGTCATGGCTACACCTTC